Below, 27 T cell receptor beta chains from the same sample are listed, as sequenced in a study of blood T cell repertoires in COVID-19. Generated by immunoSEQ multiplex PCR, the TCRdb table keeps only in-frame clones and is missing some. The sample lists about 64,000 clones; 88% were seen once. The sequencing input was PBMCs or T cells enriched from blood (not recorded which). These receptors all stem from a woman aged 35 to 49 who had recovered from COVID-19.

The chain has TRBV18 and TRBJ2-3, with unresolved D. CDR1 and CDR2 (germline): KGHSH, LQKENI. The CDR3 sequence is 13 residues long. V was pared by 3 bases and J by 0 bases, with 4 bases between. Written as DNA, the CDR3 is TGTGCCAGCTCACCGGGCAGCACAGATACGCAGTATTTT. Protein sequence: CASSPGSTDTQYF.

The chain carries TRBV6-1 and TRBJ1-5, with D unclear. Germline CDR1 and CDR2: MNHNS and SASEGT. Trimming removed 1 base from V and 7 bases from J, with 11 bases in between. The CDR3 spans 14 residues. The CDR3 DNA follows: TGTGCCAGCAGTGAAGGGTATCCAGGACAGCCCCAGCATTTT. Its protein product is CASSEGYPGQPQHF.

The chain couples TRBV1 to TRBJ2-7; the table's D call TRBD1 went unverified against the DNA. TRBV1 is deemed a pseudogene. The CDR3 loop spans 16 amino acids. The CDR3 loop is CTSSQVKQGSHLEQYF. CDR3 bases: TGCACCAGCAGCCAAGTTAAGCAGGGGTCTCACCTCGAGCAGTACTTC.

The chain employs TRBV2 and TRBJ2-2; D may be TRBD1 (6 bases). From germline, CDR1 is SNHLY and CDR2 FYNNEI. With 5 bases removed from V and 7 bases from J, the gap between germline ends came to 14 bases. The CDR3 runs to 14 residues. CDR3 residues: CASSFSIQGGELFF. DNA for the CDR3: TGTGCCAGCAGTTTCTCAATACAGGGCGGGGAGCTGTTTTTT.

The CDR3 DNA reads TGTGCCAGTATCTTAGAAGGGGGCACAGATACGCAGTATTTT. It encodes CASILEGGTDTQYF. The chain recombines TRBV3-1 (or the pseudogene TRBV3-2) with TRBJ2-3; maybe TRBD1 (5 bases). The CDR3 is 14 amino acids. CDR1 is LGHDT and CDR2 is YNNKEL in the germline V gene (reference sequence). V dropped 9 bases and J dropped 1 base, with 14 bases sitting between them.

The CDR3 sequence is CASSVSGATTDTQYF. CDR3 nucleotides: TGTGCCAGCAGTGTTAGCGGGGCTACCACAGATACGCAGTATTTT. The chain joins TRBV6-4 to TRBJ2-3; 8 bases align to TRBD2. Germline trimming cut 4 bases from V and 2 bases from J; bases unmatched to any gene: 5. Germline V lookup: CDR1 MRHNA, CDR2 SNTAGT. The CDR3 is 15 amino acids.

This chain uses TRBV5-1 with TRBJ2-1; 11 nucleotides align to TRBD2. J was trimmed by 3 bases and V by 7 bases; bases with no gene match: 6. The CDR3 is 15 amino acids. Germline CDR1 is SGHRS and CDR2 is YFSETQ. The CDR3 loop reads CASAPSGGIYNEQFF. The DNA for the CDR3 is TGCGCCAGCGCGCCTAGCGGGGGGATCTACAATGAGCAGTTCTTC.

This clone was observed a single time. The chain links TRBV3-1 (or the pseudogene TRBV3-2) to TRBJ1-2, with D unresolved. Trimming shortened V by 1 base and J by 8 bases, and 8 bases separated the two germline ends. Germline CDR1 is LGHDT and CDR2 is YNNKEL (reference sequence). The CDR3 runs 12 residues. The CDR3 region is CASSQAGQGYTF. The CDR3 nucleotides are TGTGCCAGCAGCCAAGCAGGCCAGGGCTACACCTTC.

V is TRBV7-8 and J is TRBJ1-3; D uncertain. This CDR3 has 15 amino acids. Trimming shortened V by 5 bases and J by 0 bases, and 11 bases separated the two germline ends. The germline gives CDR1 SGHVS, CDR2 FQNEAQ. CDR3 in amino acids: CASSLDGLSGNTIYF. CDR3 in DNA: TGTGCCAGCAGCCTAGATGGACTCTCTGGAAACACCATATATTTT.

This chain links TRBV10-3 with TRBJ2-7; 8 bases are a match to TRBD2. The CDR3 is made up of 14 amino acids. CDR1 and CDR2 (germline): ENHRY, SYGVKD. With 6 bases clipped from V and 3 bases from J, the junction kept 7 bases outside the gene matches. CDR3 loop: CAIRPGLDVYEQYF. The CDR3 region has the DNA TGTGCCATCAGGCCGGGACTAGATGTCTACGAGCAGTACTTC.

CDR3 residues: CASSITGSKSNQPQHF. CDR3 in DNA: TGTGCCAGTAGTATCACGGGTTCAAAAAGCAATCAGCCCCAGCATTTT. This chain links TRBV19 with TRBJ1-5; D is undetermined. This CDR3 region has 16 residues. V was pared by 3 bases and J by 1 base, with 13 bases between. Germline assignment: CDR1 LNHDA and CDR2 SQIVND (reference sequence).

The CDR3 bases are TGTGCCAGCTCACCATCAGGGGAATATGGCTACACCTTC. Translation gives CASSPSGEYGYTF. The chain joins TRBV18 to TRBJ1-2, with D possibly being TRBD1 (6 bases). V lost 2 bases to trimming and J lost 5 bases, with 9 bases between them. CDR3 length: 13 residues. Germline CDR1 KGHSH, CDR2 LQKENI. The entire variable domain, with the rest obtained from reference TRBV18 and TRBJ1-2, is as follows: NAGVMQNPRHLVRRRGQEARLRCSPMKGHSHVYWYRQLPEEGLKFMVYLQKENIIDESGMPKERFSAEFPKEGPSILRIQQVVRGDSAAYFCASSPSGEYGYTFGSGTRLTVV.

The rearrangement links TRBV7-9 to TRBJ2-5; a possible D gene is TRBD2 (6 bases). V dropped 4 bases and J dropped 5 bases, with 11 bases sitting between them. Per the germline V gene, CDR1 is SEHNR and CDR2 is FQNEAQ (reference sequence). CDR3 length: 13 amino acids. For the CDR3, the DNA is TGTGCCAGCAGCTGGCCTAGCGTTGAGACCCAGTACTTC. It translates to CASSWPSVETQYF. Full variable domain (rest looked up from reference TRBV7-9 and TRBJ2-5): DTGVSQNPRHKITKRGQNVTFRCDPISEHNRLYWYRQTLGQGPEFLTYFQNEAQLEKSRLLSDRFSAERPKGSFSTLEIQRTEQGDSAMYLCASSWPSVETQYFGPGTRLLVL.

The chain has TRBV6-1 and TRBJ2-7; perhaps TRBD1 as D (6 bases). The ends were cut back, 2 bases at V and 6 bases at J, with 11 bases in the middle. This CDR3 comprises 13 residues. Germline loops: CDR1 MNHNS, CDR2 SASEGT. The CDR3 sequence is CASSELWGREQYF. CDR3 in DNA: TGTGCCAGCAGTGAATTATGGGGGCGCGAGCAGTACTTC.

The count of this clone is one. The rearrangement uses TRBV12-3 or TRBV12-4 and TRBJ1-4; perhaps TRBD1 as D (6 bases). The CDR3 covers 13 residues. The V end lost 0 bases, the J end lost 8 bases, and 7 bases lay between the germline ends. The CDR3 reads CASSLAGTEKLFF. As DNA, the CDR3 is TGTGCCAGCAGTTTAGCGGGGACAGAAAAACTGTTTTTT.

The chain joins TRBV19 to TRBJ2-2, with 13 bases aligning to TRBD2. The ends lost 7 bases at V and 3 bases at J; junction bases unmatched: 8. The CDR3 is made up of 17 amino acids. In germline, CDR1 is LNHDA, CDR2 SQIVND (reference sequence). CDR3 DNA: TGTGCCAGTACCCAACCCGGACTAGCGGGGGACACCGGGGAGCTGTTTTTT. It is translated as CASTQPGLAGDTGELFF.

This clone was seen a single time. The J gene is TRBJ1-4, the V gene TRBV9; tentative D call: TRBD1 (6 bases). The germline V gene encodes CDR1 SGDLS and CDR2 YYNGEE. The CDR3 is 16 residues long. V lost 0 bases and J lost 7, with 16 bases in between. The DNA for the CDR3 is TGTGCCAGCAGCGTAGCCCACGGGGGGCAAGGTGAAAAACTGTTTTTT. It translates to CASSVAHGGQGEKLFF.

The CDR3 DNA reads TGCGCCAGCAGCTTAACACCGGGGTCCGAGCAGTACTTC. As protein: CASSLTPGSEQYF. The chain links TRBV5-1 to TRBJ2-7; tentative D call: TRBD2 (5 bases). Deletions cut 2 bases from V and 6 bases from J, with 12 bases between. This CDR3 region has 13 residues. CDR1 and CDR2 (germline): SGHRS, YFSETQ.

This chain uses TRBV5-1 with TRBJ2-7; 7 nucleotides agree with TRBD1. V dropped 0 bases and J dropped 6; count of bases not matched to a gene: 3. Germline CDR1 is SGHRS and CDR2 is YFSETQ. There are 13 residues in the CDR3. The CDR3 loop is CASSLDRGPEQYF. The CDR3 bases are TGCGCCAGCAGCTTGGACAGGGGTCCCGAGCAGTACTTC.

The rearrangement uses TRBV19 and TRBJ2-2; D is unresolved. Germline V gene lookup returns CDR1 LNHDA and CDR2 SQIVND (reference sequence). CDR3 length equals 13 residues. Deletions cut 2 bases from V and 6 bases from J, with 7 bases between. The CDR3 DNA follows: TGTGCCAGTAGTATAAATTCAGCCGGGGAGCTGTTTTTT. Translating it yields CASSINSAGELFF.

The DNA of the CDR3 is TGTGCTAGTGGTTTATGGCAGGGTGGGACAGATACGCAGTATTTT. As protein: CASGLWQGGTDTQYF. V gene TRBV12-5 combines with J gene TRBJ2-3, with D possibly matching TRBD1 (5 bases). Trimming took off 3 bases at V and 3 bases at J, with 13 bases between the two ends. This CDR3 contains 15 residues. Germline V gene lookup returns CDR1 LGHNT and CDR2 FRNRAP.

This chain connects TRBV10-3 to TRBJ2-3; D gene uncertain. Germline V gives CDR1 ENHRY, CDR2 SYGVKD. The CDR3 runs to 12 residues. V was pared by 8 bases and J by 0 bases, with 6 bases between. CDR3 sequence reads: CAIALSTDTQYF. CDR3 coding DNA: TGTGCCATCGCGTTAAGCACAGATACGCAGTATTTT.

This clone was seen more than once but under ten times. The CDR3: CASSPARGKNTEAFF. The CDR3 bases are TGTGCCAGCAGCCCCGCCCGGGGGAAGAACACTGAAGCTTTCTTT. The chain uses TRBV11-3 and TRBJ1-1; D possibly corresponds to TRBD1 (5 bases). With 5 bases removed from V and 1 base from J, the gap between germline ends came to 14 bases. Germline loops: CDR1 SGHNT, CDR2 YENEEA. The CDR3 length is 15 residues.

CDR3 bases: TGTGCCAGCAGCGCGGTCACCGGGGAGCTGTTTTTT. Protein product: CASSAVTGELFF. The chain links TRBV7-8 to TRBJ2-2, with D unclear. This CDR3 is built from 12 residues. Germline CDR1 reads SGHVS; CDR2 reads FQNEAQ. The V end lost 5 bases, the J end lost 4 bases, and 5 bases lay between the germline ends.

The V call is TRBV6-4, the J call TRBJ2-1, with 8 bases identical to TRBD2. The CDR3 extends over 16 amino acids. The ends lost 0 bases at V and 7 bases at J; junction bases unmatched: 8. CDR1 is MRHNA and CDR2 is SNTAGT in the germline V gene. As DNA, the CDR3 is TGTGCCAGCAGTGACTCACTGAGCGGGAGTTCAAATGAGCAGTTCTTC. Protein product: CASSDSLSGSSNEQFF.

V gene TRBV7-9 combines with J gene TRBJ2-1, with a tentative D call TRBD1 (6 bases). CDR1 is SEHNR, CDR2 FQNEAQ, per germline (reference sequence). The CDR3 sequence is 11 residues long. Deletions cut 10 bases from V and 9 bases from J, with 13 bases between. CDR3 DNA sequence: TGTGCCACACAGGGAAATTTTGAGCAGTTCTTC. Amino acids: CATQGNFEQFF. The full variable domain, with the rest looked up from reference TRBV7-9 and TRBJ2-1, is DTGVSQNPRHKITKRGQNVTFRCDPISEHNRLYWYRQTLGQGPEFLTYFQNEAQLEKSRLLSDRFSAERPKGSFSTLEIQRTEQGDSAMYLCATQGNFEQFFGPGTRLTVL.

The CDR3 DNA sequence: TGTGCCAGTAGCTATACGACAGGGCCAGGGGGAACTGAAGCTTTCTTT. Translation gives CASSYTTGPGGTEAFF. The chain links TRBV19 to TRBJ1-1; TRBD1 matches at 7 bases. The CDR3 length is 16 residues. Germline CDR1 reads LNHDA; CDR2 reads SQIVND (reference sequence). V was pared by 6 bases and J by 5 bases, with 15 bases of the junction left unmatched.